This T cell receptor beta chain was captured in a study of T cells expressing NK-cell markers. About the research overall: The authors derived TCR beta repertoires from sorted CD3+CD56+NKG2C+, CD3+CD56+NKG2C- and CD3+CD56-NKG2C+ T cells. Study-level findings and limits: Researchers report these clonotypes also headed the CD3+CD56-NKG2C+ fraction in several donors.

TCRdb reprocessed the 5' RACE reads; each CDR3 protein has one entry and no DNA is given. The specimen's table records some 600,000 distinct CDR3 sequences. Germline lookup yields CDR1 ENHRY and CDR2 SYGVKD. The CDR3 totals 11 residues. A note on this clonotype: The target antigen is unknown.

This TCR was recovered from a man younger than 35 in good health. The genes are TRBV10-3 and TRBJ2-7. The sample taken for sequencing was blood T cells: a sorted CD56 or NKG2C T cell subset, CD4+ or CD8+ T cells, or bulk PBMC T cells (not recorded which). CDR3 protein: CAISEGYEQYF.